The entry that follows covers one TCR beta chain sequence. What it binds is unknown. A junction boundary mismatches the germline segment, possibly from a read error. Unsorted whole blood supplied the RNA, and germline DNA was extracted too. The sample is drawn from a study of tumor-infiltrating lymphocytes in primary liver carcinoma. In the study overall: Each of the growths was stage T1-T3 N0M0, extending about 4 to 10 cm across.

This CDR3 contains 17 residues. In germline, CDR1 is PRHDT, CDR2 FYEKMQ (reference sequence). Overall study results and limits: The overlap of tumor-adjacent and tumor-blood pairs was smaller than that of tumor region pairs.

Constant-region priming of around 500 ng total RNA yielded TCR beta cDNA. Each TCR beta library was derived from three nested multiplex PCR rounds that employed slightly modified ARM-PCR. The study ran its first two PCR rounds for 9 to 10 cycles each, using TRBV1-TRBV30 forward primers and a C-beta reverse primer. TCRdb processed the multiplex PCR reads anew with MiXCR; each CDR3 protein has one entry. The sample yields approximately 320,000 distinct CDR3 sequences, roughly three fifths seen once. The sequenced material came from peripheral blood. The sequence was collected from a woman aged 25 to 39 with primary liver carcinoma and hepatitis B virus infection. The chain uses TRBV13 and TRBJ1-1; D is unresolved. CDR3 region: CVSSLGGFGIGGTEAFF. DNA of the CDR3: TGTGTCAGCAGCTTAGGAGGGTTTGGTATTGGTGGTACTGAAGCTTTCTTT.